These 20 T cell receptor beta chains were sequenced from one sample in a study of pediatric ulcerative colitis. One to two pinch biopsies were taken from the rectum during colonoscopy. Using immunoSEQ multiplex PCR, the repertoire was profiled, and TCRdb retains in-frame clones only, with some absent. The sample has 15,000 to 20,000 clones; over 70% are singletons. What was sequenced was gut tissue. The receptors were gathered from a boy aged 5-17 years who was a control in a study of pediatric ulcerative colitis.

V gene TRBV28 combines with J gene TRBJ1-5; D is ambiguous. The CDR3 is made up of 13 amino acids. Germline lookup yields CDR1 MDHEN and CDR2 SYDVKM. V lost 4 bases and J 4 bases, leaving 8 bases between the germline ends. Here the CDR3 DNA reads TGTGCCAGCAGTTCTTACAGAAATCAGCCCCAGCATTTT. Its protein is CASSSYRNQPQHF.

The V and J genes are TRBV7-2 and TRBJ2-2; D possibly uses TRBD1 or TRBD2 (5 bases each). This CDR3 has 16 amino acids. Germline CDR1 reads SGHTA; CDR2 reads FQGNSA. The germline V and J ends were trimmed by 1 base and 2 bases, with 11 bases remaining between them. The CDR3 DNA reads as TGTGCCAGCAGCTTAGACGGCAGGGACAACACCGGGGAGCTGTTTTTT. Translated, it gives CASSLDGRDNTGELFF.

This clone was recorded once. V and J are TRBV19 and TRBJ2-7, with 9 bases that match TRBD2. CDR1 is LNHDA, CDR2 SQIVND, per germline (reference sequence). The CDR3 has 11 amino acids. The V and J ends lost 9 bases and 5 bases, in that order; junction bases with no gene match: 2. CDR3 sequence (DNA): TGTGCCAGCAGCGGGAGGAACGAGCAGTACTTC. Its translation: CASSGRNEQYF.

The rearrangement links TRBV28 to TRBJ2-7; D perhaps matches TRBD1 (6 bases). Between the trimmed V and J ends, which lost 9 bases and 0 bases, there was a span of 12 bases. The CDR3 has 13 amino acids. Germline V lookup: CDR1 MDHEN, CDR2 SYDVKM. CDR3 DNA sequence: TGTGCCAGTCAGGGGAACCCCTCCTACGAGCAGTACTTC. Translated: CASQGNPSYEQYF.

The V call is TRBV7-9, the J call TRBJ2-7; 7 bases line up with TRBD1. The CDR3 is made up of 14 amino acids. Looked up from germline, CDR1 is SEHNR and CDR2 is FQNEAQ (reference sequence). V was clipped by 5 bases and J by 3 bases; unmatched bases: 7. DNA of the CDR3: TGTGCCAGCAGCGCCGACAGGGAAGGCTACGAGCAGTACTTC. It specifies CASSADREGYEQYF.

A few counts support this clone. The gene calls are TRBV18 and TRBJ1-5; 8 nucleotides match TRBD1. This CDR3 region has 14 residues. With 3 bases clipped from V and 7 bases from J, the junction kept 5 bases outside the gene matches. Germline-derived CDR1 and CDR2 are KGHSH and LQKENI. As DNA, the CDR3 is TGTGCCAGCTCACCGCAGGGGGCGGGCCAGCCCCAGCATTTT. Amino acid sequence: CASSPQGAGQPQHF.

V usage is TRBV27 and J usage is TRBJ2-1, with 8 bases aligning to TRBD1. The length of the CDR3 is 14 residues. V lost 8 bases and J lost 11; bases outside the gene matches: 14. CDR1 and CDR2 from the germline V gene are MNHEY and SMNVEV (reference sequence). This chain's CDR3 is CASGGSTQGAKQFF. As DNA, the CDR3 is TGTGCCAGCGGCGGATCGACTCAGGGGGCGAAGCAGTTCTTC.

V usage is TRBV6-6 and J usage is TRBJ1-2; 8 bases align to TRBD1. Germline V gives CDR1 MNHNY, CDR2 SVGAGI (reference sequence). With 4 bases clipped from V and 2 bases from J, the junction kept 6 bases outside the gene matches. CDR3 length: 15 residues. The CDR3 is CASSFLGQANYGYTF. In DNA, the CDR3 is TGTGCCAGCAGTTTCCTGGGACAGGCCAACTATGGCTACACCTTC.

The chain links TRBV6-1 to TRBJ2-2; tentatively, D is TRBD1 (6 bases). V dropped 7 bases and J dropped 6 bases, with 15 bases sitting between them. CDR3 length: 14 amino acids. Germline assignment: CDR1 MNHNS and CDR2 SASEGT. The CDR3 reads CASIRTAGAGELFF. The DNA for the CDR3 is TGTGCCAGCATCCGAACAGCAGGGGCCGGGGAGCTGTTTTTT.

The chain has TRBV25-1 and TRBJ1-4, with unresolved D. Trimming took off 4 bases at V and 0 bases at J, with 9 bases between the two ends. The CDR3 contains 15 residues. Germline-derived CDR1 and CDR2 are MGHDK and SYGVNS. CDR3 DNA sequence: TGTGCCAGCAGTGTACCAGGTGCAACTAATGAAAAACTGTTTTTT. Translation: CASSVPGATNEKLFF.

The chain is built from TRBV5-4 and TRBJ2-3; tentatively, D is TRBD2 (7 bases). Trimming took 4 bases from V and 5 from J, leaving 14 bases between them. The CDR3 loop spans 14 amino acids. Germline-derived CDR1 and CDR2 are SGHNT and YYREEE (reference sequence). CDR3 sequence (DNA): TGTGCCAGCAGCGGAAACGGGGGGCGAGATACGCAGTATTTT. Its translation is CASSGNGGRDTQYF.

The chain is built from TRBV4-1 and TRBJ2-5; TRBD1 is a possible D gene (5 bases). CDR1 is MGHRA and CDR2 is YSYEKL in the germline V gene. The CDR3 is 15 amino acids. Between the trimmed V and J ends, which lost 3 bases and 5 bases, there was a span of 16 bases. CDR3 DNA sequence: TGCGCCAGCAGCCAGATTCCAGGGCCCGATGAGACCCAGTACTTC. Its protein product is CASSQIPGPDETQYF.

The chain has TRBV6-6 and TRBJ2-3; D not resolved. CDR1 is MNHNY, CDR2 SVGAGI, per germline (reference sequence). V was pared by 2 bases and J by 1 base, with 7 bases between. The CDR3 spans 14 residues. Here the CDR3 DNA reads TGTGCCAGCAGTTACAACGCGGGCACAGATACGCAGTATTTT. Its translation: CASSYNAGTDTQYF.

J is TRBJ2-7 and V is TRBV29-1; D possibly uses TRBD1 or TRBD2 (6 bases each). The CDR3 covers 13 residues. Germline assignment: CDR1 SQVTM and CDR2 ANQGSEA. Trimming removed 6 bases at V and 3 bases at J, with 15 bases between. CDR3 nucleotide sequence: TGCAGCGTAGTCAAAAGGGGGGACTACGAGCAGTACTTC. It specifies CSVVKRGDYEQYF.

The CDR3 DNA reads TGTGCCAGCAGTTACGACGCGGGTGGCACAGATACGCAGTATTTT. Residues: CASSYDAGGTDTQYF. This chain joins TRBV6-5 and TRBJ2-3, with D perhaps matching TRBD2 (5 bases). The CDR3 has 15 residues. V lost 2 bases and J lost 1, with 10 bases in between. Germline loops: CDR1 MNHEY, CDR2 SVGAGI.

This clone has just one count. CDR3 bases: TGTGCCAGCACCTGGGGGGCGGAGACTCCTGAAGCTTTCTTT. Encoded protein: CASTWGAETPEAFF. The chain employs TRBV28 and TRBJ1-1, with D maybe TRBD1 (6 bases). The germline gives CDR1 MDHEN, CDR2 SYDVKM. Trimming took 7 bases from V and 6 from J, leaving 18 bases between them. The CDR3 is 14 amino acids. The full variable domain, its missing parts supplied by reference TRBV28 and TRBJ1-1, is DVKVTQSSRYLVKRTGEKVFLECVQDMDHENMFWYRQDPGLGLRLIYFSYDVKMKEKGDIPEGYSVSREKKERFSLILESASTNQTSMYLCASTWGAETPEAFFGQGTRLTVV.

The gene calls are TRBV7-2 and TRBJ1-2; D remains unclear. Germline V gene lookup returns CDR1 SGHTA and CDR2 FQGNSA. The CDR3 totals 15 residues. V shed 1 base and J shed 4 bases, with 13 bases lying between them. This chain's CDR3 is CASSLDVAATYGYTF. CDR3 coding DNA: TGTGCCAGCAGCTTAGACGTCGCAGCGACCTATGGCTACACCTTC.

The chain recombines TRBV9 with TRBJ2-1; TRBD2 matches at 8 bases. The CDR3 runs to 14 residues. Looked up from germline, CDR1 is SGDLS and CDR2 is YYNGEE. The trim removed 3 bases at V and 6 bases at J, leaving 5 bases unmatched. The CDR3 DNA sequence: TGTGCCAGCAGCGCAGCCGGGACTAGCAATGAGCAGTTCTTC. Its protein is CASSAAGTSNEQFF.

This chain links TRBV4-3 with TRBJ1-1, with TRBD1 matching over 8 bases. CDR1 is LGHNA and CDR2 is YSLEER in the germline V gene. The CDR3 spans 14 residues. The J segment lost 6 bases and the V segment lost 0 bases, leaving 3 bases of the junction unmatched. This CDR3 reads CASSQDLRGPEAFF. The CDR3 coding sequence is TGCGCCAGCAGCCAAGATCTCAGGGGGCCTGAAGCTTTCTTT.

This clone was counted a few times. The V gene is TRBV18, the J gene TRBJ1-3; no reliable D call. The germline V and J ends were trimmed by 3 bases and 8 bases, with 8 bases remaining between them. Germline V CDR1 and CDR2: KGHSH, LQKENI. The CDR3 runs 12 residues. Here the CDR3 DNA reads TGTGCCAGCTCACCTACGCTCGACACCATATATTTT. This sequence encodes CASSPTLDTIYF.